This section outlines one TCR beta chain sequence together with its context. This entry comes from a study of control samples from healthy donors and cancer patients. Clones were sequenced by immunoSEQ multiplex PCR, and TCRdb holds only the in-frame ones, with some missing. The top ten clones hold 4.1% of a sample with under 200,000 clones, roughly 93% of them seen once. The source of this sequence is a woman aged 60-75 years in good health. Sequencing input: blood.

CDR3 DNA sequence: TGTGCCAGCACCATGGGACAGGGGGCTAGGGTAGAGACCCAGTACTTC. The encoded protein is CASTMGQGARVETQYF. This chain links TRBV5-6 with TRBJ2-5; the match to TRBD1 covers 12 bases. CDR1 is SGHDT, CDR2 YYEEEE, per germline. After removal of 6 bases from V and 4 bases from J, the junction contained 10 bases not matched to a gene. The CDR3 spans 16 residues.